Presented here are 19 T cell receptor beta chains from one specimen sequenced in a study of T cell responses to AZD1222 COVID-19 vaccine. Profiled with immunoSEQ multiplex PCR; TCRdb holds only in-frame clones, not every one. The sample lists 100,000 to 120,000 clones, over 75% occurring once. This specimen consisted of peripheral blood, obtained on day 0 of AZD1222 vaccination. The receptors come from an adult in good health.

The gene calls are TRBV4-1 and TRBJ2-3; D may be TRBD1 (6 bases). Trimming cost V 4 bases and J 2 bases, with 10 bases left between them. The CDR3 runs 14 residues. CDR1 MGHRA and CDR2 YSYEKL come from the germline V gene. The CDR3 loop reads CASSPGESTDTQYF. CDR3 sequence (DNA): TGCGCCAGCAGCCCAGGGGAGTCCACAGATACGCAGTATTTT.

This chain links TRBV4-2 with TRBJ2-3; 9 positions match TRBD2. The CDR3 sequence is 13 residues long. Germline values: CDR1 LGHNA, CDR2 YNFKEQ. V shed 0 bases, J shed 14 bases, and the junction held 6 bases outside the gene matches. Here the CDR3 reads CASSQEEAGGRYF. The DNA for the CDR3 is TGTGCCAGCAGCCAAGAAGAGGCGGGAGGGCGGTATTTT.

J is TRBJ2-7 and V is TRBV4-2; D unresolved. The V and J ends lost 0 bases and 0 bases respectively, with 9 bases between them. There are 15 residues in the CDR3. Germline CDR1 LGHNA, CDR2 YNFKEQ. CDR3 sequence reads: CASSQELVRSYEQYF. The CDR3 DNA reads as TGTGCCAGCAGCCAAGAATTAGTCCGCTCCTACGAGCAGTACTTC.

This clone has only a few counts. The V call is TRBV6-1, the J call TRBJ1-2; 7 bases are shared with TRBD1. The CDR3 contains 16 residues. J gave up 2 bases and V 1 base, and 7 bases lay outside the gene matches. Germline CDR1 and CDR2: MNHNS and SASEGT. CDR3 DNA: TGTGCCAGCAGTGAAGTAACGACAGGGCTGAACTATGGCTACACCTTC. This sequence encodes CASSEVTTGLNYGYTF.

This rearrangement joins TRBV29-1 to TRBJ2-1; 13 bases map to TRBD2. Germline loops: CDR1 SQVTM, CDR2 ANQGSEA. V shed 5 bases and J 7 bases; nucleotides not matched to a gene: 17. The CDR3 consists of 18 residues. The CDR3 loop is CSVTQRGLAGDLGNEQFF. The CDR3 DNA reads as TGCAGCGTTACACAACGTGGACTAGCGGGAGATCTGGGGAATGAGCAGTTCTTC.

The chain joins TRBV19 to TRBJ1-2, with 7 bases lining up with TRBD1. The V gene's germline CDR1 is LNHDA and CDR2 SQIVND (reference sequence). V trimming: 6 bases; J trimming: 7 bases; junction bases outside the gene matches: 11. This CDR3 has 14 amino acids. CDR3 in amino acids: CASRTGYRGSGYTF. As DNA, the CDR3 is TGTGCCAGTAGGACAGGGTACCGAGGCTCTGGCTACACCTTC.

The chain couples TRBV11-2 to TRBJ2-1; D possibly corresponds to TRBD1 (6 bases). This CDR3 has 13 amino acids. The V and J ends lost 5 bases and 8 bases respectively, with 13 bases between them. Germline CDR1 and CDR2: SGHAT and FQNNGV. Here the CDR3 reads CASSQNRVHEQFF. CDR3 bases: TGTGCCAGCAGCCAAAACAGGGTTCATGAGCAGTTCTTC.

This chain joins TRBV7-9 and TRBJ2-5; 15 nucleotides align to TRBD2. Looked up from germline, CDR1 is SEHNR and CDR2 is FQNEAQ (reference sequence). Losses at the gene ends were 4 bases for V and 5 bases for J; bases not matched to a gene: 2. This CDR3 region has 15 residues. CDR3 residues: CASSWTSGREETQYF. The CDR3 DNA sequence: TGTGCCAGCAGCTGGACTAGCGGGAGGGAGGAGACCCAGTACTTC. Looking up the rest from reference TRBV7-9 and TRBJ2-5 gives the full variable domain: DTGVSQNPRHKITKRGQNVTFRCDPISEHNRLYWYRQTLGQGPEFLTYFQNEAQLEKSRLLSDRFSAERPKGSFSTLEIQRTEQGDSAMYLCASSWTSGREETQYFGPGTRLLVL.

J is TRBJ1-3 and V is TRBV29-1; no reliable D call. Trimming removed 0 bases at V and 5 bases at J, with 8 bases between. Germline CDR1 reads SQVTM; CDR2 reads ANQGSEA. The CDR3 has 13 residues. This CDR3 is CSVEDPLRNTIYF. The DNA for the CDR3 is TGCAGCGTTGAAGATCCACTGCGAAACACCATATATTTT.

The J gene is TRBJ1-6, the V gene TRBV11-2, with TRBD1 matching over 9 bases. The CDR3 is made up of 16 amino acids. The trim removed 1 base at V and 12 bases at J, leaving 10 bases unmatched. The germline V gene encodes CDR1 SGHAT and CDR2 FQNNGV. CDR3 in amino acids: CASSLVSGQGLLPLHF. The DNA of the CDR3 is TGTGCCAGCAGCTTAGTCTCCGGACAGGGGCTTTTACCCCTCCACTTT. Together with reference TRBV11-2 and TRBJ1-6, the CDR3 gives the full variable domain: EAGVAQSPRYKIIEKRQSVAFWCNPISGHATLYWYQQILGQGPKLLIQFQNNGVVDDSQLPKDRFSAERLKGVDSTLKIQPAKLEDSAVYLCASSLVSGQGLLPLHFGNGTRLTVT.

This chain connects TRBV27 to TRBJ2-7, with D perhaps assigned TRBD1 or TRBD2 (5 bases each). The CDR3 spans 15 residues. Trimming took off 5 bases at V and 2 bases at J, with 16 bases between the two ends. Germline-derived CDR1 and CDR2 are MNHEY and SMNVEV (reference sequence). Here the CDR3 reads CASSPQGRGPYEQYF. In DNA form, the CDR3 reads TGTGCCAGCAGTCCCCAGGGCCGGGGTCCCTACGAGCAGTACTTC.

The rearrangement uses TRBV4-1 and TRBJ2-1; D not resolved. In germline, CDR1 is MGHRA, CDR2 YSYEKL. Trimming took off 0 bases at V and 6 bases at J, with 12 bases between the two ends. The CDR3 consists of 15 residues. CDR3 nucleotides: TGCGCCAGCAGCCAAGATAGGCCCATTTCCAATGAGCAGTTCTTC. This sequence encodes CASSQDRPISNEQFF.

This clone was observed a single time. V gene TRBV7-2 combines with J gene TRBJ1-2; maybe TRBD1 (5 bases). The V end lost 1 base, the J end lost 13 bases, and 10 bases lay between the germline ends. The CDR3 runs 11 residues. CDR1 and CDR2 (germline): SGHTA, FQGNSA. CDR3 coding DNA: TGTGCCAGCAGCTTAGGCAGGGAGGCCACCTTC. As protein: CASSLGREATF. Using reference TRBV7-2 and TRBJ1-2 for the parts outside the CDR3, the full variable domain is GAGVSQSPSNKVTEKGKDVELRCDPISGHTALYWYRQSLGQGLEFLIYFQGNSAPDKSGLPSDRFSAERTGGSVSTLTIQRTQQEDSAVYLCASSLGREATFGSGTRLTVV.

In this sample, this clone turned up once. The chain is built from TRBV2 and TRBJ1-1; the match to TRBD1 covers 7 bases. Germline V gene sequence: CDR1 SNHLY, CDR2 FYNNEI. V shed 7 bases, J shed 8 bases, and the junction held 10 bases outside the gene matches. The CDR3 covers 13 residues. The CDR3 bases are TGTGCCAGCACTCAGAACAGGGGCCAGGAAGCTTTCTTT. It encodes CASTQNRGQEAFF.

V gene TRBV2 combines with J gene TRBJ2-2, with 9 bases that match TRBD1. V lost 8 bases and J lost 0; bases outside the gene matches: 4. The CDR3 runs to 15 residues. Germline V gene sequence: CDR1 SNHLY, CDR2 FYNNEI. CDR3 amino acids: CASARQGANTGELFF. The CDR3 DNA follows: TGTGCCAGCGCTAGACAGGGGGCGAACACCGGGGAGCTGTTTTTT.

The chain combines TRBV4-3 with TRBJ1-5, with no clear D. The CDR3 has 14 amino acids. Germline V gene sequence: CDR1 LGHNA, CDR2 YSLEER. Trimming took off 0 bases at V and 4 bases at J, with 7 bases between the two ends. The CDR3 sequence is CASSQDRGNQPQHF. The CDR3, as DNA: TGCGCCAGCAGCCAAGATCGAGGAAATCAGCCCCAGCATTTT.

The chain couples TRBV4-1 to TRBJ2-1, with 9 bases matching TRBD1. The germline CDR1 and CDR2 sequences are MGHRA and YSYEKL. The CDR3 is 14 amino acids. The ends lost 4 bases at V and 3 bases at J; junction bases unmatched: 1. CDR3: CASSRGQGYNEQFF. CDR3 DNA sequence: TGCGCCAGCAGCCGGGGACAGGGCTACAATGAGCAGTTCTTC.

The chain employs TRBV25-1 and TRBJ1-3; the D gene is possibly TRBD1 (6 bases). CDR3 size: 15 residues. Germline loops: CDR1 MGHDK, CDR2 SYGVNS. Trimming removed 2 bases at V and 0 bases at J, with 8 bases between. CDR3 sequence: CASSEGGHSGNTIYF. CDR3 coding DNA: TGTGCCAGCAGTGAAGGGGGACACTCTGGAAACACCATATATTTT.

The chain links TRBV13 to TRBJ1-1; 8 positions agree with TRBD1. From germline, CDR1 is PRHDT and CDR2 FYEKMQ (reference sequence). V trimming: 2 bases; J trimming: 8 bases; junction bases outside the gene matches: 4. CDR3 length: 13 amino acids. DNA for the CDR3: TGTGCCAGCAGCTTAAGACAGGGGCAGGAAGCTTTCTTT. This gives the protein CASSLRQGQEAFF. Full variable domain (rest looked up from reference TRBV13 and TRBJ1-1): AAGVIQSPRHLIKEKRETATLKCYPIPRHDTVYWYQQGPGQDPQFLISFYEKMQSDKGSIPDRFSAQQFSDYHSELNMSSLELGDSALYFCASSLRQGQEAFFGQGTRLTVV.